The source of this T cell receptor (beta chain) is a study of identical twins. About this clonotype itself: The antigen remains undetermined.

Every one of the donors was a healthy Caucasian. CDR3 length equals 14 residues. The V gene's germline CDR1 is SGHRS and CDR2 YFSETQ. V trimming: 1 base; J trimming: 4 bases; junction bases outside the gene matches: 4. Study results and caveats: Memory repertoires lacked the insertion deficit that abundant cord blood beta clonotypes showed.

A universal primer site was created by template switching, with the cDNA bearing unique molecular identifiers. TCRdb recomputed calls from the 5' RACE reads with MiXCR, one row per CDR3 protein. The sample has about 890,000 distinct CDR3 sequences, 12% seen once; the top ten hold about 1.5%. These same records also appear under a second study, on yellow fever vaccine responses in identical twins.

The material sequenced was PBMCs. The genes are TRBV5-1 and TRBJ1-2, with 7 bases aligning to TRBD1. The receptor's source is a woman younger than 30 in good health. The CDR3 is CASSLQGQLYGYTF. DNA for the CDR3: TGCGCCAGCAGCTTGCAGGGACAGCTCTATGGCTACACCTTC.